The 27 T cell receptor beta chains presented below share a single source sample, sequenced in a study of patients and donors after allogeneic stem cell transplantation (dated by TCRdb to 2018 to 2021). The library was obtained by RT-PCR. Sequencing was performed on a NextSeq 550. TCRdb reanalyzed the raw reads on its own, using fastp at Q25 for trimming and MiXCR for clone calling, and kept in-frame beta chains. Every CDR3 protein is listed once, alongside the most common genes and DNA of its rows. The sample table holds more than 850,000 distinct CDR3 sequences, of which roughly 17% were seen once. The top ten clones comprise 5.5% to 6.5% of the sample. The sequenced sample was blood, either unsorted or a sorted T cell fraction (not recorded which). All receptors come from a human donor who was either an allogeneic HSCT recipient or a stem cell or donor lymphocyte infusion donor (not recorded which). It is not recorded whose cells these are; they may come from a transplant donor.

The CDR3 DNA reads as TGTGCCAGCAGCGTAGCGAGCGGGGGGTTATATGAGCAGTTCTTC. Its translation is CASSVASGGLYEQFF. This chain connects TRBV9 to TRBJ2-1; 9 bases map to TRBD2. Trimming took 0 bases from V and 8 from J; bases not matched to a gene: 6. CDR1 and CDR2 from the germline V gene are SGDLS and YYNGEE. The CDR3 extends over 15 amino acids. Based on the CDR3 plus reference TRBV9 and TRBJ2-1, the full variable domain is DSGVTQTPKHLITATGQRVTLRCSPRSGDLSVYWYQQSLDQGLQFLIQYYNGEERAKGNILERFSAQQFPDLHSELNLSSLELGDSALYFCASSVASGGLYEQFFGPGTRLTVL.

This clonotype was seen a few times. The CDR3 coding sequence is TGTGCCAGCAGCTTTGAGGGGGGGACAGGGCAGTTCTTC. Its protein is CASSFEGGTGQFF. The V gene is TRBV7-2, the J gene TRBJ2-1, with D maybe TRBD1 (8 bases). The germline V gene encodes CDR1 SGHTA and CDR2 FQGNSA. The V end lost 3 bases, the J end lost 12 bases, and 15 bases lay between the germline ends. The length of the CDR3 is 13 residues.

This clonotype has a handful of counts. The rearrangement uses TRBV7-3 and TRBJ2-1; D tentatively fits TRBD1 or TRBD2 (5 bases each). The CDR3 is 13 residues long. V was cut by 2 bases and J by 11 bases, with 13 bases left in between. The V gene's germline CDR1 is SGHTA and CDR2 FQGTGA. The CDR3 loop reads CASSLAGTVQQFF. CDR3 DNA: TGTGCCAGCAGCTTAGCCGGGACGGTCCAGCAGTTCTTC.

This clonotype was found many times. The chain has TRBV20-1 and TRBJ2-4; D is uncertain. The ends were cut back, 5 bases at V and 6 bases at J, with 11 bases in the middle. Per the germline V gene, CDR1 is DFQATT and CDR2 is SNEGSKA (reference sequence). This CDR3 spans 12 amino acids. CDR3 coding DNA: TGCAGTGCTGCCTCTAAGGCAAACATTCAGTACTTC. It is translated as CSAASKANIQYF.

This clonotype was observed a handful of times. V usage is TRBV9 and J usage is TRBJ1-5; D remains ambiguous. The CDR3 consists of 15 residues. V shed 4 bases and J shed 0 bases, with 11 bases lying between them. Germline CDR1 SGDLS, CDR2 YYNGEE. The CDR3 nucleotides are TGTGCCAGCAGCCTAAGAGGGCATAGCAATCAGCCCCAGCATTTT. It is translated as CASSLRGHSNQPQHF.

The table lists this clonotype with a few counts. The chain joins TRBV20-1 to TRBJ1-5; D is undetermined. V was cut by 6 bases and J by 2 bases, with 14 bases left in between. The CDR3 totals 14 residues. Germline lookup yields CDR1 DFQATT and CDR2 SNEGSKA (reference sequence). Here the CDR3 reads CSALKGGGNQPQHF. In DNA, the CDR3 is TGCAGTGCGTTGAAGGGCGGCGGCAATCAGCCCCAGCATTTT.

CDR3 nucleotide sequence: TGTGCCAGCAGCCGGCGTCGACGGGAGTCAAGTACGCAGTATTTT. This sequence encodes CASSRRRRESSTQYF. The chain has TRBV7-2 and TRBJ2-3; tentatively, D is TRBD2 (6 bases). V lost 5 bases to trimming and J lost 8 bases, with 20 bases between them. In germline, CDR1 is SGHTA, CDR2 FQGNSA. This CDR3 region has 15 residues.

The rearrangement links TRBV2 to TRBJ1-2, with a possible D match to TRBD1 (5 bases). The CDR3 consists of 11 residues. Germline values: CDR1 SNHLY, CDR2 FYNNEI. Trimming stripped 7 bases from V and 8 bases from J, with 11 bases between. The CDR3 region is CASTRGRGYTF. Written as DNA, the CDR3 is TGTGCCAGCACGAGGGGAAGGGGCTACACCTTC.

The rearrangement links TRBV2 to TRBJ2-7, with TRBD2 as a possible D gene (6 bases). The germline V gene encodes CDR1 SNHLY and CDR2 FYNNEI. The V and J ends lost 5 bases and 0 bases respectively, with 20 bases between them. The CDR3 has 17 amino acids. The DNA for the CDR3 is TGTGCCAGCAGTACCGGAGGGGAGCAGGGAAGCTCCTACGAGCAGTACTTC. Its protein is CASSTGGEQGSSYEQYF.

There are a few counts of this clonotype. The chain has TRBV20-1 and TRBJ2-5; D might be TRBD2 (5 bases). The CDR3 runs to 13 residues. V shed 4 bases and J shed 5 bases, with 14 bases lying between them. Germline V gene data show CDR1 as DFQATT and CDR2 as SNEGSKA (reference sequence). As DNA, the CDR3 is TGCAGTGCTAATATCCTAGCTGGGGAGACCCAGTACTTC. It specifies CSANILAGETQYF.

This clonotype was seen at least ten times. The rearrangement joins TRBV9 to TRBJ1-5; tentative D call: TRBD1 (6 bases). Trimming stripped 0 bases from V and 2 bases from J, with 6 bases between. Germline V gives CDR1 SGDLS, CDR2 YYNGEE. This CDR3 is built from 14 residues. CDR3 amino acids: CASSVAGGNQPQHF. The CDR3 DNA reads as TGTGCCAGCAGCGTAGCAGGGGGCAATCAGCCCCAGCATTTT.

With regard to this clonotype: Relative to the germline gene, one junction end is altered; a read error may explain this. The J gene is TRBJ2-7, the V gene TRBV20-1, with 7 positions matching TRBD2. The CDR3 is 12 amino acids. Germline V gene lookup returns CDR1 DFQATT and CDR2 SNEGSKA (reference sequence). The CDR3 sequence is CSALGGTGTLGF. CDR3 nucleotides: TGCAGTGCTTTGGGGGGGACCGGGACTTTGGGCTTC.

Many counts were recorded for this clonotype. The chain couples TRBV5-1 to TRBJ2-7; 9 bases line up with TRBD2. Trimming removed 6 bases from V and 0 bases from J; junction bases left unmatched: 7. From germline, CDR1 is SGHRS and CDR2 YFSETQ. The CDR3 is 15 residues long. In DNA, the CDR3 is TGCGCCAGCACGCCGCTAGCGGGGAGCTCCTACGAGCAGTACTTC. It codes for CASTPLAGSSYEQYF.

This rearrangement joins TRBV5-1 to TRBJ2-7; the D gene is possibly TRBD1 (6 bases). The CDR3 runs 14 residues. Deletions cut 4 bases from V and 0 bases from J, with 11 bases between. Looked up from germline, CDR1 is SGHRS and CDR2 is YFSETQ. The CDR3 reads CASSNTGSSYEQYF. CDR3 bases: TGCGCCAGCAGCAACACAGGGAGCTCCTACGAGCAGTACTTC.

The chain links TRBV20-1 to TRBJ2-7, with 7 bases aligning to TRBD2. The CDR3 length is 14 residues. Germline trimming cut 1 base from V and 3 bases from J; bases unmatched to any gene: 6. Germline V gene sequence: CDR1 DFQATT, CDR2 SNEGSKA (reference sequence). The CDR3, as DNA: TGCAGTGCTAGAGGGGGTCTAGCGGACTACGAGCAGTACTTC. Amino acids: CSARGGLADYEQYF.

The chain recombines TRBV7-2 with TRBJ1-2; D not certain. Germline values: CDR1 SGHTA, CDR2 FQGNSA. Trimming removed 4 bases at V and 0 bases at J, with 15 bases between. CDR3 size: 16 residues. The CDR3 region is CASSYGDGIPNYGYTF. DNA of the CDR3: TGTGCCAGCAGCTACGGGGATGGGATCCCTAACTATGGCTACACCTTC.

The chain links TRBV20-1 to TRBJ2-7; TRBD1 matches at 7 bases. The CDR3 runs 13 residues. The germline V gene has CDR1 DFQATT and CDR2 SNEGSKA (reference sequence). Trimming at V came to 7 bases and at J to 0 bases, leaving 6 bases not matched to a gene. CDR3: CSGEDRYSYEQYF. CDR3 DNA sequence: TGCAGTGGCGAGGACAGGTACTCCTACGAGCAGTACTTC.

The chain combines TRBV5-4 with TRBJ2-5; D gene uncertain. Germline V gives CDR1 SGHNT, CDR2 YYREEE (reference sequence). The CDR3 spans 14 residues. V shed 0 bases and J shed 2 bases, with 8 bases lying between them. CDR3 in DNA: TGTGCCAGCAGCTTGGCGCAGAATCAAGAGACCCAGTACTTC. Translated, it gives CASSLAQNQETQYF.

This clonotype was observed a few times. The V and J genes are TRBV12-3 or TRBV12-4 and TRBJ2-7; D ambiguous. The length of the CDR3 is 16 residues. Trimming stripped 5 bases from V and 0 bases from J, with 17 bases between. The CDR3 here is CASSPGRRTSSYEQYF. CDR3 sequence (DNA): TGTGCCAGCAGTCCCGGACGCAGAACAAGCTCCTACGAGCAGTACTTC.

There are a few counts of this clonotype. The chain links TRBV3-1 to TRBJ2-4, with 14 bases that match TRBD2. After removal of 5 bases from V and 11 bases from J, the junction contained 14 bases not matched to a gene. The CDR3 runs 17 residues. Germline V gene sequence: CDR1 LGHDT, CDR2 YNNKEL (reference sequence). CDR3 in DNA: TGTGCCAGCAGCGGAATCGTCGGGACTAGCGGGAGTAGGGTTCAGTACTTC. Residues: CASSGIVGTSGSRVQYF.

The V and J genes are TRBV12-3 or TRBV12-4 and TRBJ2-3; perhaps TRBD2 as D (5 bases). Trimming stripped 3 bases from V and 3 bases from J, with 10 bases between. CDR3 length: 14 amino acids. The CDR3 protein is CASSLFEGTDTQYF. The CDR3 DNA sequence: TGTGCCAGCAGTTTGTTCGAGGGAACAGATACGCAGTATTTT.

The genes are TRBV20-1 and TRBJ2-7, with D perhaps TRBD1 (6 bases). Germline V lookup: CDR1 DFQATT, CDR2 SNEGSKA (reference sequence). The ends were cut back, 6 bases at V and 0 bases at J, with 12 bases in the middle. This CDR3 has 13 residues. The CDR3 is CSATGQISYEQYF. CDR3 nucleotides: TGCAGTGCCACCGGACAGATCTCCTACGAGCAGTACTTC.

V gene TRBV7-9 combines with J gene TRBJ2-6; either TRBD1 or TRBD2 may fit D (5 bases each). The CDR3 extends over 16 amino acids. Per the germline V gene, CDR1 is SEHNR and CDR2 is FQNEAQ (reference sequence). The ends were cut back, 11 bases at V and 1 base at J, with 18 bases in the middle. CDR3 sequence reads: CAGGLDGLSGANVLTF. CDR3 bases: TGTGCCGGGGGTTTGGACGGCCTTTCTGGGGCCAACGTCCTGACTTTC.

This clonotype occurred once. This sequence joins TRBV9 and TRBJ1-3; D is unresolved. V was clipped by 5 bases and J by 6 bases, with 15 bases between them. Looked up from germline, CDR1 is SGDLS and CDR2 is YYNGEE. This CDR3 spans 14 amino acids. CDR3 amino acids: CASSGESAENTIYF. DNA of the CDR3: TGTGCCAGCAGTGGAGAATCTGCGGAAAACACCATATATTTT.

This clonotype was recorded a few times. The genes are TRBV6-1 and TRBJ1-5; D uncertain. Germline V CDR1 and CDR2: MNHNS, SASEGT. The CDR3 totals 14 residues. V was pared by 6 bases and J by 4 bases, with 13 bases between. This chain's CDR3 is CASSRGRENQPQHF. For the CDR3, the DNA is TGTGCCAGCAGCCGAGGACGGGAGAATCAGCCCCAGCATTTT.

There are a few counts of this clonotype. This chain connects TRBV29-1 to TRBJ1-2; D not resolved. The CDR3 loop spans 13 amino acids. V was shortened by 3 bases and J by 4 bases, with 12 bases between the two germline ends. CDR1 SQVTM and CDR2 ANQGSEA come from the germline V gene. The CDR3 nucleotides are TGCAGCGTTGATTCATCTCGTAGCTATGGCTACACCTTC. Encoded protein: CSVDSSRSYGYTF.

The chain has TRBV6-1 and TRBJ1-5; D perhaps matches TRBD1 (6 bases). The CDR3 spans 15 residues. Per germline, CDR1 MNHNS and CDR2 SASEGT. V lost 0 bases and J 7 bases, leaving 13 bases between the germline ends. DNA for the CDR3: TGTGCCAGCAGTGAAGCTACAGGCCAGGGGCAGCCCCAGCATTTT. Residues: CASSEATGQGQPQHF.